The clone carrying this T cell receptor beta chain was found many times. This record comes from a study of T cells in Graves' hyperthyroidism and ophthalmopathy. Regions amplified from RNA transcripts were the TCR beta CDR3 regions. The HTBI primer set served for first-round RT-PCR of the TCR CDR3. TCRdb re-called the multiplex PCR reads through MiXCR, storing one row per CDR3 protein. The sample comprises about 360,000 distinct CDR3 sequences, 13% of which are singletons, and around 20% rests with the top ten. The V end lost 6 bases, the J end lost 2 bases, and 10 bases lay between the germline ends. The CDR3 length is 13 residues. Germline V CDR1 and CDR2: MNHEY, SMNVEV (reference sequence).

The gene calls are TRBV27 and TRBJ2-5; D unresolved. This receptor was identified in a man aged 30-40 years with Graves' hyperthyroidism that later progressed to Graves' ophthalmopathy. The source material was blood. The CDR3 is CASSLVGQETQYF. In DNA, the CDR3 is TGTGCCAGCAGCTTGGTCGGTCAAGAGACCCAGTACTTC.